A selection of T cell receptor beta chains follows, all from one sample in a study of blood T cell repertoires in COVID-19. Method: immunoSEQ multiplex PCR; TCRdb's copy keeps in-frame clones and lacks some. The sample carries 160,000 or so clones, around four fifths recorded once. Sequenced material: PBMCs or T cells enriched from blood (not recorded which). The receptors shown here come from a woman aged 45-60 years who had recovered from COVID-19. Both conserved end residues are part of each CDR3. D genes are given only for firm matches. The listing skips clone size in some rows; elsewhere it reads once, few, many or a size class.

NA	TRBV10-1	TRBJ1-2	NA	CARRQGYYGYTF	TGCGCCAGACGGCAGGGGTACTATGGCTACACCTTC
NA	TRBV27	TRBJ1-2	NA	CASSLVGGNYGYTF	TGTGCCAGCAGTTTAGTGGGGGGGAACTATGGCTACACCTTC
NA	TRBV18	TRBJ2-6	NA	CASSPVQSGLAGANVLTF	TGTGCCAGCTCACCAGTCCAGAGCGGGCTCGCTGGGGCCAACGTCCTGACTTTC
NA	TRBV6-5	TRBJ2-5	NA	CASSPLQELETQYF	TGTGCCAGCAGCCCGCTACAGGAATTGGAGACCCAGTACTTC
TRBD2	TRBV18	TRBJ2-7	NA	CASSVDAGVIYEQYF	TGTGCCAGCTCAGTCGACGCGGGGGTGATCTACGAGCAGTACTTC
NA	TRBV18	TRBJ2-2	NA	CASSVGANTGELFF	TGTGCCAGCTCCGTAGGGGCGAACACCGGGGAGCTGTTTTTT
TRBD2	TRBV7-9	TRBJ2-7	NA	CASNYGGAPHEQYF	TGTGCCAGCAACTACGGGGGGGCCCCCCACGAGCAGTACTTC
NA	TRBV28	TRBJ1-5	few	CASRLSNQPQHF	TGTGCCAGCAGGCTAAGCAATCAGCCCCAGCATTTT
TRBD2	TRBV7-2	TRBJ2-1	NA	CASSLGSQRGRNEQFF	TGTGCCAGCAGCTTAGGAAGCCAGCGGGGTCGGAATGAGCAGTTCTTC
NA	TRBV7-2	TRBJ1-1	NA	CASSLRSRFQGTEAFF	TGTGCCAGCAGCTTAAGGTCTAGGTTTCAGGGCACTGAAGCTTTCTTT
TRBD1	TRBV7-2	TRBJ1-2	NA	CASSLTGDRADGYTF	TGTGCCAGCAGCTTAACAGGGGACAGGGCGGATGGCTACACCTTC
NA	TRBV6-5	TRBJ2-7	NA	CASSYGLASYEQYF	TGTGCCAGCAGTTACGGCCTAGCATCCTACGAGCAGTACTTC
TRBD1	TRBV10-3	TRBJ1-6	NA	CAIRGTGGNSPLHF	TGTGCCATCAGGGGGACAGGCGGAAATTCACCCCTCCACTTT
TRBD2	TRBV19	TRBJ2-1	NA	CASSISGAGAPGFNEQFF	TGTGCCAGTAGTATCTCCGGAGCGGGGGCCCCGGGATTCAATGAGCAGTTCTTC
NA	TRBV10-3	TRBJ1-2	NA	CAIGSNYGYTF	TGTGCCATCGGGAGTAACTATGGCTACACCTTC
TRBD1	TRBV28	TRBJ1-6	NA	CASSPGDSENSPLHF	TGTGCCAGCAGTCCCGGGGACAGTGAGAATTCACCCCTCCACTTT
NA	TRBV6-2/TRBV6-3	TRBJ1-5	few	CASRPSLWQIERQPQHF	TGTGCCAGCAGACCTTCTTTGTGGCAGATCGAAAGACAGCCCCAGCATTTT
NA	TRBV19	TRBJ1-4	NA	CASSIEASEKLFF	TGTGCCAGTAGTATAGAGGCCAGTGAAAAACTGTTTTTT
NA	TRBV19	TRBJ1-3	NA	CASRQTNSGNTIYF	TGTGCCAGTAGACAGACCAACTCTGGAAACACCATATATTTT
TRBD1	TRBV6-5	TRBJ2-1	few	CASSYRQGFDEQFF	TGTGCCAGCAGTTACCGACAGGGGTTTGATGAGCAGTTCTTC
TRBD2	TRBV4-2	TRBJ2-4	NA	CASSPSAGALAGELAKNIQYF	TGTGCCAGCAGCCCGTCAGCGGGGGCACTAGCGGGAGAACTAGCCAAAAACATTCAGTACTTC
TRBD1	TRBV6-5	TRBJ1-6	NA	CASSYSTGAGNSPLHF	TGTGCCAGCAGTTACTCGACAGGGGCAGGGAATTCACCCCTCCACTTT
TRBD2	TRBV28	TRBJ2-7	NA	CASSSSGLAGPYEQYF	TGTGCCAGCAGTTCGTCCGGACTAGCTGGGCCCTACGAGCAGTACTTC
NA	TRBV7-2	TRBJ2-7	NA	CASSLTGLKGGEQYF	TGTGCCAGCAGCCTGACAGGGTTGAAGGGAGGCGAGCAGTACTTC
TRBD1	TRBV27	TRBJ1-1	medium-sized	CATSPGGYTEAFF	TGTGCCACCTCCCCAGGGGGGTACACTGAAGCTTTCTTT
NA	TRBV20-1	TRBJ2-3	once	CSASGGYPDTQYF	TGCAGTGCTAGTGGCGGGTACCCGGATACGCAGTATTTT
TRBD2	TRBV19	TRBJ2-6	NA	CASSIVGKLAGAGANVLTF	TGTGCCAGTAGTATAGTCGGGAAACTAGCGGGGGCTGGGGCCAACGTCCTGACTTTC
TRBD2	TRBV7-2	TRBJ2-3	once	CASSPGLAGSDTQYF	TGTGCCAGCAGCCCCGGACTAGCTGGGAGTGATACGCAGTATTTT
TRBD1	TRBV3-1/TRBV3-2	TRBJ1-3	NA	CASSQGQGTGNTIYF	TGTGCCAGCAGCCAGGGACAGGGGACTGGAAACACCATATATTTT
TRBD1	TRBV12-3/TRBV12-4	TRBJ1-5	NA	CASRSGQNQPQHF	TGTGCCAGCAGGTCGGGACAGAATCAGCCCCAGCATTTT
NA	TRBV5-1	TRBJ1-1	few	CASSAAGTNTEAFF	TGCGCCAGCAGCGCGGCCGGGACTAACACTGAAGCTTTCTTT
TRBD1	TRBV28	TRBJ1-1	NA	CASSWGQANTEAFF	TGTGCCAGCAGTTGGGGACAGGCGAACACTGAAGCTTTCTTT
NA	TRBV29-1	TRBJ2-5	NA	CSVIISGETQYF	TGCAGCGTTATTATCTCAGGGGAGACCCAGTACTTC
TRBD1	TRBV7-9	TRBJ1-5	NA	CASSFGPGWDRGLGQPQHF	TGTGCCAGCAGCTTTGGTCCAGGCTGGGACAGGGGCTTAGGGCAGCCCCAGCATTTT
NA	TRBV18	TRBJ1-2	NA	CASSLGHSNYGYTF	TGTGCCAGCTCACTGGGACACTCTAACTATGGCTACACCTTC
NA	TRBV5-1	TRBJ2-2	NA	CASSLLAATGELFF	TGCGCCAGCAGCTTATTAGCAGCCACCGGGGAGCTGTTTTTT
NA	TRBV28	TRBJ1-1	once	CASSTPPGWNTEAFF	TGTGCCAGCAGCACACCTCCGGGGTGGAACACTGAAGCTTTCTTT
TRBD1	TRBV12-3/TRBV12-4	TRBJ1-2	once	CASSQGAYGYTF	TGTGCCAGCAGTCAGGGGGCCTATGGCTACACCTTC
TRBD2	TRBV6-5	TRBJ2-7	NA	CASAGVDSYEQYF	TGTGCCAGCGCGGGGGTCGATTCCTACGAGCAGTACTTC
NA	TRBV27	TRBJ2-2	NA	CASSFKWGAGELFF	TGTGCCAGCAGTTTTAAATGGGGGGCCGGGGAGCTGTTTTTT
TRBD1	TRBV5-6	TRBJ1-2	NA	CASTRQGMGLSSYGYTF	TGTGCCAGCACCCGACAGGGAATGGGGTTGTCGAGCTATGGCTACACCTTC
NA	TRBV19	TRBJ2-7	NA	CASSITGVGGEQYF	TGTGCCAGTAGTATAACGGGGGTCGGAGGCGAGCAGTACTTC
NA	TRBV5-6	TRBJ1-4	NA	CASSLDQGRLPNEKLFF	TGTGCCAGCAGCTTGGATCAGGGCCGGCTGCCTAATGAAAAACTGTTTTTT
TRBD2	TRBV6-2/TRBV6-3	TRBJ2-1	NA	CASNPPSGSYNEQFF	TGTGCCAGCAACCCACCTAGCGGGAGTTACAATGAGCAGTTCTTC
NA	TRBV3-1/TRBV3-2	TRBJ2-1	NA	CASSQASTLSQFF	TGTGCCAGCAGCCAAGCTTCTACCTTAAGCCAGTTCTTC
NA	TRBV6-6	TRBJ2-1	NA	CASTLQGLSYNEQFF	TGTGCCAGCACCTTACAGGGCCTCAGCTACAATGAGCAGTTCTTC
TRBD2	TRBV7-3	TRBJ2-3	NA	CASSWGRWGSGGQSDTQYF	TGTGCCAGCAGCTGGGGCCGTTGGGGTAGCGGGGGCCAATCAGATACGCAGTATTTT
TRBD2	TRBV6-2/TRBV6-3	TRBJ2-1	once	CASSYGAGVFEQFF	TGTGCCAGCAGTTACGGGGCGGGGGTGTTTGAGCAGTTCTTC
NA	TRBV5-6	TRBJ2-1	once	CASSLSREQFF	TGTGCCAGCAGCTTGTCTAGGGAGCAGTTCTTC
NA	TRBV6-5	TRBJ1-2	NA	CASSYRNRVHGYTF	TGTGCCAGCAGTTACAGGAACAGGGTCCATGGCTACACCTTC
NA	TRBV19	TRBJ2-6	few	CASSNTGANVLTF	TGTGCCAGTAGTAACACTGGGGCCAACGTCCTGACTTTC
TRBD1	TRBV10-3	TRBJ1-3	NA	CAISQRQGSSGNTIYF	TGTGCCATCAGCCAGCGACAGGGGAGCTCTGGAAACACCATATATTTT
NA	TRBV11-1	TRBJ2-2	NA	CASSLRENTGELFF	TGTGCCAGCAGCTTGAGAGAGAACACCGGGGAGCTGTTTTTT
NA	TRBV7-2	TRBJ2-1	NA	CASSSQGGIVEQFF	TGTGCCAGCAGCTCCCAAGGGGGTATAGTTGAGCAGTTCTTC